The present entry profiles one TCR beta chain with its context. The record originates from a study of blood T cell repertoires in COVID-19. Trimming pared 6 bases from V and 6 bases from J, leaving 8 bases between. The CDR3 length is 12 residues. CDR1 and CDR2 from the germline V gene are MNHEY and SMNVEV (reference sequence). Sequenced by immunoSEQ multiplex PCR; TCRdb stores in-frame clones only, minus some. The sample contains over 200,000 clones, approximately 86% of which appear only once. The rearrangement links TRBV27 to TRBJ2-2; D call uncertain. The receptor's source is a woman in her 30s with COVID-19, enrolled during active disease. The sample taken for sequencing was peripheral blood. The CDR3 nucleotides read TGTGCCAGCAGAGAACAATCCGGGGAGCTGTTTTTT. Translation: CASREQSGELFF.